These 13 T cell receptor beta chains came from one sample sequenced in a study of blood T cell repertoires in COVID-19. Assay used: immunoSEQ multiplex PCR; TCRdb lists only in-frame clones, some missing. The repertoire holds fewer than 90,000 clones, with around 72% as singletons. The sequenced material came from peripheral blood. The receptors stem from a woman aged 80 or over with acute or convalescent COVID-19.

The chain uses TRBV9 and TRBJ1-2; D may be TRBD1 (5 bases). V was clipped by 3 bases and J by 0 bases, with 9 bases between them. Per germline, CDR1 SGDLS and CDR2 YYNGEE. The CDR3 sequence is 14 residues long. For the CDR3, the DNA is TGTGCCAGCAGCGCCCAGACAGCTAACTATGGCTACACCTTC. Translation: CASSAQTANYGYTF.

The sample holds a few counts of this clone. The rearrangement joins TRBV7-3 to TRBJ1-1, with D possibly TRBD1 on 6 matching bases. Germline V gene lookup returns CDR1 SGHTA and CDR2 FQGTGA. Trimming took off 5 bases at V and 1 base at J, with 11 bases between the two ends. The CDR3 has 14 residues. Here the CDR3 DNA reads TGTGCCAGCAGCGTCTCCAGGGGGAACACTGAAGCTTTCTTT. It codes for CASSVSRGNTEAFF.

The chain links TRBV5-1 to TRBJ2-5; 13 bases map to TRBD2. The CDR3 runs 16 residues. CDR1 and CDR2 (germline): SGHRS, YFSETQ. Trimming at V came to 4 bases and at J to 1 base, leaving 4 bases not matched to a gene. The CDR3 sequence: CASSPGLAGFQETQYF. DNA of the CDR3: TGCGCCAGCAGCCCGGGACTAGCGGGGTTCCAAGAGACCCAGTACTTC. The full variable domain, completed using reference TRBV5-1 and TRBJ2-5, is KAGVTQTPRYLIKTRGQQVTLSCSPISGHRSVSWYQQTPGQGLQFLFEYFSETQRNKGNFPGRFSGRQFSNSRSEMNVSTLELGDSALYLCASSPGLAGFQETQYFGPGTRLLVL.

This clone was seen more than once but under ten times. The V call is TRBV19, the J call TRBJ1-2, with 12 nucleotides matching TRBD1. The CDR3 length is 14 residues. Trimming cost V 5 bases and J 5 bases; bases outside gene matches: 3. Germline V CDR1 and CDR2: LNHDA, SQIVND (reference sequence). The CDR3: CASSRDRGQYGYTF. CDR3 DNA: TGTGCCAGTAGTCGGGACAGGGGGCAATATGGCTACACCTTC.

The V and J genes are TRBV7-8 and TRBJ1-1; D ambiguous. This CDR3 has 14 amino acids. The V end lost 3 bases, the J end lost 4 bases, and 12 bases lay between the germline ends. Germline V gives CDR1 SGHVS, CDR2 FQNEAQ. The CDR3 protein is CASSFGVLSTEAFF. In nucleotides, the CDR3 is TGTGCCAGCAGCTTCGGGGTTTTGAGCACTGAAGCTTTCTTT.

The CDR3 DNA follows: TGTGCCAGCAGTTACTCGTTAATAGATACGCAGTATTTT. Protein: CASSYSLIDTQYF. The chain combines TRBV6-5 with TRBJ2-3, with D uncertain. Trimming left V 0 bases short and J 5 bases short, with 6 bases between. CDR3 size: 13 residues. Germline CDR1 MNHEY, CDR2 SVGAGI.

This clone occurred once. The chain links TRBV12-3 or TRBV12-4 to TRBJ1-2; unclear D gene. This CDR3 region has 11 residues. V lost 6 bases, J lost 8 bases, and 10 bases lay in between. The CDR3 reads CASRDTGGYTF. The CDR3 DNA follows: TGTGCCAGCAGGGATACGGGGGGCTACACCTTC.

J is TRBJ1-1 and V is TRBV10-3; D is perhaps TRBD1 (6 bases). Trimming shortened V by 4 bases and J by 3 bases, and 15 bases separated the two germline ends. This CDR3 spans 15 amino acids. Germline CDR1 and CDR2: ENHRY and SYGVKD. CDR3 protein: CAISGGIAGDTEAFF. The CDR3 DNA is TGTGCCATCAGTGGGGGCATCGCAGGGGACACTGAAGCTTTCTTT.

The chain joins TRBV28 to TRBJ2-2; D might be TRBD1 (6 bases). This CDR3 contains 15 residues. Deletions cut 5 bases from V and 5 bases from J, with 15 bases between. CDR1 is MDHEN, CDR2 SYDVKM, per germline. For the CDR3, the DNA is TGTGCCAGCAGTCCCCAGGGGAGAGGGACCGGGGAGCTGTTTTTT. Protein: CASSPQGRGTGELFF.

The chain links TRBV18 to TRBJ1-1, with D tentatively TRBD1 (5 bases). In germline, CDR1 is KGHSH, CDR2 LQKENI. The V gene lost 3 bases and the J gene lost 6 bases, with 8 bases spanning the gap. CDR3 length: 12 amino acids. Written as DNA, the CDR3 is TGTGCCAGCTCACCTGACAGCTCTGAAGCTTTCTTT. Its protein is CASSPDSSEAFF.

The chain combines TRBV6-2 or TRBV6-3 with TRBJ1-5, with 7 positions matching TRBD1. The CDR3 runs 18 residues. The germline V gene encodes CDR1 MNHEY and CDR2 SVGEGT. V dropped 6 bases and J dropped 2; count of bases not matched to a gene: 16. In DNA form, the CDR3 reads TGTGCCAGCAGCGCACAGGGGTTGGGTTTTGTCGGCAATCAGCCCCAGCATTTT. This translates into CASSAQGLGFVGNQPQHF.

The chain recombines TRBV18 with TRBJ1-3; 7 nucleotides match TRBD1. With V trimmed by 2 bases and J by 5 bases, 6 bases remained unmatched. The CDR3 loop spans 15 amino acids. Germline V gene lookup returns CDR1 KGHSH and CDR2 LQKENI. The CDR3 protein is CASSPSAGQRNTIYF. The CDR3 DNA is TGTGCCAGCTCACCATCGGCGGGACAGAGAAACACCATATATTTT.

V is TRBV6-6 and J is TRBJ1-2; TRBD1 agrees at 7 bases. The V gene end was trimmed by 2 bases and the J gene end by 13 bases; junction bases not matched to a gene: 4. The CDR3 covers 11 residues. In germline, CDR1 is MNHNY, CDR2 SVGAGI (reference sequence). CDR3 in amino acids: CASSYEGAGTF. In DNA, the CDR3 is TGTGCCAGCAGTTACGAGGGGGCGGGCACCTTC.